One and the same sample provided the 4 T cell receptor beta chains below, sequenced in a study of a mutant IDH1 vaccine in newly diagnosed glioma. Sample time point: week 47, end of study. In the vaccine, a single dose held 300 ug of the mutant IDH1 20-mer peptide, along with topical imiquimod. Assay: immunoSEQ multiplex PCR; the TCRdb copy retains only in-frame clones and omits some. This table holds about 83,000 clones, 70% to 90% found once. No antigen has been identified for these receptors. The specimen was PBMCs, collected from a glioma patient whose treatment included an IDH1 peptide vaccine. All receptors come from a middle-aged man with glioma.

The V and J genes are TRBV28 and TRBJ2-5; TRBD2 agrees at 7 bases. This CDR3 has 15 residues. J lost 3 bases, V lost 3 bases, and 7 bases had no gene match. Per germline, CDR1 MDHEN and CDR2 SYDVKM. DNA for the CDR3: TGTGCCAGCAGTTTTTTGCGGCTAGCGGAAGAGACCCAGTACTTC. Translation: CASSFLRLAEETQYF.

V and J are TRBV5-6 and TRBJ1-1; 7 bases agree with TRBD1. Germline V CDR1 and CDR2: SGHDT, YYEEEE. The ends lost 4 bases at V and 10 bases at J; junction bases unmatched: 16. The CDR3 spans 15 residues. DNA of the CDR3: TGTGCCAGCAGCCTAGGGAGGGGGCGCCGAGGGTCAGCTTTCTTT. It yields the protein CASSLGRGRRGSAFF.

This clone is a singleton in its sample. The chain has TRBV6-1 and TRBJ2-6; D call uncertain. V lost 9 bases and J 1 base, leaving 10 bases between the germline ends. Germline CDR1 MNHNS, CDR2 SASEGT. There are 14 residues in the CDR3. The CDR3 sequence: CASSKESGANVLTF. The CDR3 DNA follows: TGTGCCAGTAGCAAAGAGTCTGGGGCCAACGTCCTGACTTTC.

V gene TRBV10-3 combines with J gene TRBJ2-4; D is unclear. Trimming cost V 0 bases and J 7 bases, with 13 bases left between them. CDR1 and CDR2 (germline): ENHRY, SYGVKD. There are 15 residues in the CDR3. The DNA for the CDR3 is TGTGCCATCAGTGAGTCAGGCAGAGTATCGAACATTCAGTACTTC. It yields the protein CAISESGRVSNIQYF.